Each of the 17 T cell receptor beta chains below was sequenced from the same sample in a study of beta chain features in type 1 diabetes (dated 2018 in TCRdb). Broader findings and caveats from the paper: In all four CD4+ subsets, TCRB CDR3 length was moderately but significantly shorter in type 1 diabetes patients.

These receptors have no known antigen. The library was generated by the immunoSEQ multiplex PCR assay. The entire amount of isolated RNA was reverse transcribed using the High Capacity cDNA Reverse Transcription Kit, so the sequenced TCRB transcripts were expressed ones. In TCRdb, the immuneACCESS table is reduced to in-frame sequences with V and J assigned. These tables do not hold every clone; where another copy was compared, an unresolved V gene accounts for under half, and the others remain unexplained. The sample records about 340,000 clones, roughly 13% of which are singletons. The ten largest make up 0.015% of the sample. The sequencing sample was made of naive CD4+ T cells from blood. The sample's cell subset or site label, in plain terms: true naive CD4+ T cells. The origin of the receptors is a woman aged 18-30 years with type 1 diabetes.

The V gene is TRBV2, the J gene TRBJ2-5; 10 bases line up with TRBD2. Germline V lookup: CDR1 SNHLY, CDR2 FYNNEI. Trimming took 10 bases from V and 9 from J; bases not matched to a gene: 8. The CDR3 is 12 residues long. In DNA, the CDR3 is TGTGCCACCAGCGGGAGGGCCGGGGCCCAGTACTTC. Its protein product is CATSGRAGAQYF.

Only a few counts were recorded for this clone. The chain links TRBV4-1 to TRBJ2-3; 7 nucleotides align to TRBD1. The ends lost 1 base at V and 3 bases at J; junction bases unmatched: 4. Germline V gives CDR1 MGHRA, CDR2 YSYEKL. The length of the CDR3 is 15 residues. CDR3 in amino acids: CASSQADRQTDTQYF. CDR3 DNA: TGCGCCAGCAGCCAAGCGGACAGGCAGACAGATACGCAGTATTTT.

The rearrangement uses TRBV29-1 and TRBJ1-1; D call uncertain. Germline V gene lookup returns CDR1 SQVTM and CDR2 ANQGSEA. Trimming removed 7 bases at V and 1 base at J, with 10 bases between. The CDR3 contains 12 residues. DNA for the CDR3: TGCAGCGGATCCCGGTCGAACACTGAAGCTTTCTTT. Encoded protein: CSGSRSNTEAFF.

This clone turned up a few times. Other nucleotide sequences from this sample produce the same CDR3. The chain employs TRBV5-1 and TRBJ2-1, with D perhaps TRBD2 (5 bases). This CDR3 has 13 amino acids. CDR1 and CDR2 from the germline V gene are SGHRS and YFSETQ. The germline V and J ends were trimmed by 0 bases and 8 bases, with 9 bases remaining between them. CDR3 nucleotide sequence: TGCGCCAGCAGCTTGGTCCCCGGGGATGAGCAGTTCTTC. Translating gives CASSLVPGDEQFF.

This clone occurred a few times. At one end the junction does not follow the germline gene, possibly because of a read error. The CDR3 DNA reads TGTGCCAGCAGCTCCGGGAAGGGCGGTCGCTTC. It yields the protein CASSSGKGGRF. The chain is built from TRBV28 and TRBJ2-7; D is perhaps TRBD2 (5 bases). The CDR3 is 11 residues long. Per the germline V gene, CDR1 is MDHEN and CDR2 is SYDVKM.

The chain is built from TRBV15 and TRBJ1-1; D remains unclear. CDR1 is LNHNV, CDR2 YYDKDF, per germline (reference sequence). This CDR3 is 15 amino acids long. V dropped 2 bases and J dropped 4 bases, with 14 bases sitting between them. The CDR3 sequence is CATSRTTGIGTEAFF. Written as DNA, the CDR3 is TGTGCCACCAGCAGAACAACGGGAATCGGCACTGAAGCTTTCTTT.

This clone was counted a few times. The chain recombines TRBV7-2 with TRBJ2-1, with 12 bases fitting TRBD2. CDR3 length equals 17 residues. Germline CDR1 SGHTA, CDR2 FQGNSA. V lost 5 bases to trimming and J lost 2 bases; unmatched junction nucleotides: 7. CDR3 amino acids: CASSRTSGNPAYNEQFF. The CDR3 DNA reads TGTGCCAGCAGCAGGACTAGCGGGAATCCCGCCTACAATGAGCAGTTCTTC.

This clone was observed a few times. V and J are TRBV15 and TRBJ1-2; D unresolved. Looked up from germline, CDR1 is LNHNV and CDR2 is YYDKDF (reference sequence). The CDR3 is 13 residues long. Trimming removed 1 base from V and 5 bases from J, with 8 bases in between. The CDR3: CATSRVPLYGYTF. For the CDR3, the DNA is TGTGCCACCAGCAGAGTTCCCCTTTATGGCTACACCTTC.

The genes are TRBV5-1 and TRBJ2-5, with 7 bases fitting TRBD1. The length of the CDR3 is 15 residues. Germline V gene lookup returns CDR1 SGHRS and CDR2 YFSETQ. Trimming took 3 bases from V and 2 from J; bases not matched to a gene: 7. The CDR3 coding sequence is TGCGCCAGCAGCTCCTTGGGACAGTCACAAGAGACCCAGTACTTC. Amino acids: CASSSLGQSQETQYF.

This chain connects TRBV20-1 to TRBJ1-2; D not resolved. V gave up 6 bases and J gave up 12 bases, with 14 bases separating them. Germline loops: CDR1 DFQATT, CDR2 SNEGSKA (reference sequence). The CDR3 is made up of 10 amino acids. The CDR3 loop reads CSARPRRHTF. CDR3 DNA: TGCAGTGCCCGGCCGCGGAGGCACACCTTC.

This clone was seen a handful of times. CDR3 protein: CASSPQGYEQFF. The CDR3, as DNA: TGTGCCAGCAGTCCACAGGGGTATGAGCAGTTCTTC. The genes are TRBV28 and TRBJ2-1; 7 positions match TRBD1. This CDR3 region has 12 residues. V lost 5 bases and J lost 8; bases outside the gene matches: 3. Germline lookup yields CDR1 MDHEN and CDR2 SYDVKM.

This chain uses TRBV2 with TRBJ2-1; TRBD2 matches 11 bases. Germline assignment: CDR1 SNHLY and CDR2 FYNNEI. V lost 6 bases, J lost 6 bases, and 7 bases stayed unmatched. The CDR3 spans 15 residues. The CDR3 DNA reads TGTGCCAGCAGGTCACTAGCGGGAGTGGGCAATGAGCAGTTCTTC. Protein product: CASRSLAGVGNEQFF.

V usage is TRBV11-2 and J usage is TRBJ2-5; TRBD2 matches at 8 bases. Germline trimming cut 3 bases from V and 4 bases from J; bases unmatched to any gene: 4. The CDR3 has 14 residues. Germline V gene data show CDR1 as SGHAT and CDR2 as FQNNGV. The CDR3 spells CASSLGLGGETQYF. CDR3 coding DNA: TGTGCCAGCAGCTTGGGACTAGGGGGAGAGACCCAGTACTTC.

The chain combines TRBV25-1 with TRBJ1-5; TRBD1 is a possible D gene (6 bases). The CDR3 has 12 amino acids. Trimming stripped 8 bases from V and 7 bases from J, with 12 bases between. Germline-derived CDR1 and CDR2 are MGHDK and SYGVNS. CDR3 loop: CASGTTGQPQHF. CDR3 coding DNA: TGTGCCAGCGGGACGACAGGACAGCCCCAGCATTTT.

This clone has only a few counts. The rearrangement links TRBV19 to TRBJ2-6; D gene uncertain. The CDR3 is made up of 15 amino acids. V was pared by 5 bases and J by 6 bases, with 14 bases between. In germline, CDR1 is LNHDA, CDR2 SQIVND (reference sequence). CDR3 region: CASSPQASEANVLTF. CDR3 sequence (DNA): TGTGCCAGTAGTCCCCAGGCCTCGGAGGCCAACGTCCTGACTTTC.

This clone has just a few counts. The V gene is TRBV5-4, the J gene TRBJ2-7, with D tentatively TRBD2 (6 bases). This CDR3 contains 15 residues. V was trimmed by 2 bases and J by 3 bases, leaving 15 bases between them. From germline, CDR1 is SGHNT and CDR2 YYREEE (reference sequence). CDR3 DNA sequence: TGTGCCAGCAGCTTTGGAGGGTTTAGGGACTACGAGCAGTACGTC. It specifies CASSFGGFRDYEQYV.

The rearrangement uses TRBV19 and TRBJ1-2, with TRBD1 identical over 9 bases. Germline trimming cut 0 bases from V and 4 bases from J; bases unmatched to any gene: 0. The CDR3 length is 14 residues. CDR1 and CDR2 (germline): LNHDA, SQIVND (reference sequence). The CDR3 spells CASSIEQGAYGYTF. CDR3 sequence (DNA): TGTGCCAGTAGTATAGAACAGGGGGCCTATGGCTACACCTTC.